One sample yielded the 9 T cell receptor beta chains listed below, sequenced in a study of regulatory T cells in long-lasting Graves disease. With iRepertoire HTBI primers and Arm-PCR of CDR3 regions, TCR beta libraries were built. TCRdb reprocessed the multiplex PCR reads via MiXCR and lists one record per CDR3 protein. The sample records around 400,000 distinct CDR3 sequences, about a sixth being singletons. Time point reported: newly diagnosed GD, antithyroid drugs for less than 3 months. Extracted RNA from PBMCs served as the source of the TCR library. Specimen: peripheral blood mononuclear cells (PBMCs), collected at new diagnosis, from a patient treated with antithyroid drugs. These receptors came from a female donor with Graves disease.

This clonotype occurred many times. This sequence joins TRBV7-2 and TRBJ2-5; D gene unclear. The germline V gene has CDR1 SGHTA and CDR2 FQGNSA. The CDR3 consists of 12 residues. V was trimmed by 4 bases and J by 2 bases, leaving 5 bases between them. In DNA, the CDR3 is TGTGCCAGCAGCTGGTGGCAAGAGACCCAGTACTTC. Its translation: CASSWWQETQYF.

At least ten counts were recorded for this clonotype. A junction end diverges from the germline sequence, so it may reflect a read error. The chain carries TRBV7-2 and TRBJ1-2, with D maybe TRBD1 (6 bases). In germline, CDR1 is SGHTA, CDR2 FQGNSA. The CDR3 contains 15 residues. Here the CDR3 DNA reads TGTGCCAGCAGCTATCGGGGGGGGCTAACTAACGTTAATATATTC. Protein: CASSYRGGLTNVNIF.

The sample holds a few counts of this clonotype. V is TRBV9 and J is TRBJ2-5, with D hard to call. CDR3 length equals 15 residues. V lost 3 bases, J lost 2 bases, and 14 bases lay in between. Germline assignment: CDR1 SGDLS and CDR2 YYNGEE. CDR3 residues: CASSAFNREQETQYF. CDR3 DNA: TGTGCCAGCAGCGCCTTTAATCGCGAGCAAGAGACCCAGTACTTC.

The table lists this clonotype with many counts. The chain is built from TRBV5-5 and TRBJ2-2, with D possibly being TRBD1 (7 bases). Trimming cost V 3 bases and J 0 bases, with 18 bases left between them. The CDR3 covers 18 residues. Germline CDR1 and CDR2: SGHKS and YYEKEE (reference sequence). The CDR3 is CASSSGGTVATNTGELFF. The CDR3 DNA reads TGTGCCAGCAGCTCCGGAGGGACAGTAGCTACGAACACCGGGGAGCTGTTTTTT.

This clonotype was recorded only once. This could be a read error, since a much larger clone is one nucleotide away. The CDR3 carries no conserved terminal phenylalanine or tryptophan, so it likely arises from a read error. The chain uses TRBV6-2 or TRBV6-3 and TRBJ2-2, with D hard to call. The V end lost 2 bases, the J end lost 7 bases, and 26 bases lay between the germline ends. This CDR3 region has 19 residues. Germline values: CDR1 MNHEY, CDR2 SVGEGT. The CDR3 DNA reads TGTGCCAGCAGTTACCCCCAACGGGCCCTTCCGGGTCGTGGCGGGGAGCTGTTTTCT. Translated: CASSYPQRALPGRGGELFS.

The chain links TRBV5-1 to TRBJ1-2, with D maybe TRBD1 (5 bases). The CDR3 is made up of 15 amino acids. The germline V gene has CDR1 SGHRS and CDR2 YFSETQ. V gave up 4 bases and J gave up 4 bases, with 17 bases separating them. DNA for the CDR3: TGCGCCAGCAGCCCTTCGCCCGGGGGAGGCTATGGCTACACCTTC. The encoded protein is CASSPSPGGGYGYTF. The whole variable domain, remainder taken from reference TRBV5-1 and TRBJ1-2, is KAGVTQTPRYLIKTRGQQVTLSCSPISGHRSVSWYQQTPGQGLQFLFEYFSETQRNKGNFPGRFSGRQFSNSRSEMNVSTLELGDSALYLCASSPSPGGGYGYTFGSGTRLTVV.

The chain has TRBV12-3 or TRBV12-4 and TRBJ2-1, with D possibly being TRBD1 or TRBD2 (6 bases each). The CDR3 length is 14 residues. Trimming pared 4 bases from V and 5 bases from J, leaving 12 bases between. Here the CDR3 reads CASSYRGPDNEQFF. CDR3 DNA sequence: TGTGCCAGCAGTTATCGGGGGCCAGACAATGAGCAGTTCTTC.

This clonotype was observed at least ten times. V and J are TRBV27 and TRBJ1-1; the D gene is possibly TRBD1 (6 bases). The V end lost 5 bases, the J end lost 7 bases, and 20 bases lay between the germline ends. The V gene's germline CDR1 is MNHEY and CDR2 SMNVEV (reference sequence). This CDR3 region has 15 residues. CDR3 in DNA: TGTGCCAGCAGTCCAACTTACAGGGTAAGGGGTGAAGCTTTCTTT. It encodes CASSPTYRVRGEAFF.

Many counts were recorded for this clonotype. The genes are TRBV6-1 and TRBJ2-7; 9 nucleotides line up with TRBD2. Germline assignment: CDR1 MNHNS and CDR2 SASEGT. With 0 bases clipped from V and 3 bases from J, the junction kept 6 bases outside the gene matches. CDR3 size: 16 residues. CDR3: CASSEAAGGAGYEQYF. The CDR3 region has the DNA TGTGCCAGCAGTGAAGCAGCGGGGGGCGCGGGCTACGAGCAGTACTTC.